Described below is a single T cell receptor (beta chain) sequence and its context. The antigen remains unidentified. The donors were part of the validation cohort of 120 subjects. That cohort was separate from the first cohort, which comprised about 670 subjects. Only in-frame clones appear in the TCRdb table, and some are missing; sequencing was by immunoSEQ multiplex PCR. The data hold about 200,000 clones, with 86% observed a single time. This sample stems from a study of cytomegalovirus exposure and HLA in healthy donors. The CDR3 runs to 11 residues. Looked up from germline, CDR1 is DFQATT and CDR2 is SNEGSKA (reference sequence). Trimming pared 5 bases from V and 8 bases from J, leaving 12 bases between. Notes on the study in general: Testing in vitro showed three CMV-associated chains specific for CMV antigens. Most TCR sequences were rare, but some public TCRs occurred in many donors. The investigators catalogued 150 to 200 TCR beta chains as cytomegalovirus-associated.

This chain links TRBV20-1 with TRBJ1-2, with D unresolved. The clonotype was recovered from a woman younger than 30 in good health and CMV-seronegative. Sequencing used PBMCs. The CDR3 spells CSAPRPGGYTF. CDR3 DNA: TGCAGTGCTCCCCGGCCGGGGGGCTACACCTTC.